This TCR beta chain emerged from a study of blood T cells in healthy people across ages. Study-wide results and caveats: Aged donors had fewer naive CD4+ cells and lower diversity than long-lived donors. PBMCs that were unsorted prevented a conclusive naive versus antigen-experienced comparison.

For the second PCR, which ran for roughly 6 to 11 cycles, a sample-barcoded 5' primer and a J-beta primer mix were used. A single record per CDR3 protein comes from TCRdb applying MiXCR to the 5' RACE reads. This sample yields 850,000 or so distinct CDR3 sequences, of which around 30% are seen a single time; approximately 15% belongs to the top ten. This clonotype was counted between two and nine times. The antigen is undetermined. Looked up from germline, CDR1 is SGHTA and CDR2 is FQGNSA. The CDR3 loop spans 14 amino acids. V was clipped by 4 bases and J by 13 bases, with 20 bases between them. Collection of roughly 9.6 milliliters of peripheral blood was performed for each donor.

Source material: blood. The chain carries TRBV7-2 and TRBJ2-1, with D perhaps matching TRBD2 (6 bases). The sequence derives from a woman older than 75 in good health. The DNA of the CDR3 is TGTGCCAGCAGCTCGCGGGGCTCCCAGGAGACCCAGTTCTTC. This sequence encodes CASSSRGSQETQFF. Filled out from reference TRBV7-2 and TRBJ2-1, the complete variable domain reads GAGVSQSPSNKVTEKGKDVELRCDPISGHTALYWYRQSLGQGLEFLIYFQGNSAPDKSGLPSDRFSAERTGGSVSTLTIQRTQQEDSAVYLCASSSRGSQETQFFGPGTRLTVL.